Listed below are T cell receptor beta chains from one sample, sequenced in a study of T-cell memory formation after mild COVID-19. TCRdb reanalysed the 5' RACE reads using MiXCR and keeps one entry per CDR3 protein. Here the sample spans some 450,000 distinct CDR3 sequences, 20% being singletons. Specimen: PBMCs or a T cell subset sorted from them (not recorded which). The receptors were gathered from an adult woman who had mild COVID-19 (a few samples of this study predate the infection). Cell type and time point are not known. CDR3s include the opening cysteine and the closing phenylalanine or tryptophan. The D gene is left open where the match is weak. Clone size is given for some rows only: seen once, a few or many times, or a class if the clone is expanded.

- | TRBJ2-5 | TRBD1 | TRBV19 | TGTGCCAGTAGTATTGGGACAGGAGTAATACAAGAGACCCAGTACTTC | CASSIGTGVIQETQYF
- | TRBJ2-1 | - | TRBV6-2/TRBV6-3 | TGTGCCAGCTCGCCCGGGACACCGTACTACAATGAGCAGTTCTTC | CASSPGTPYYNEQFF
- | TRBJ1-5 | TRBD1 | TRBV5-5 | TGTGCCAGCAGCCCCGGGACAGGGGGACTAGGGGATCAGCCCCAGCATTTT | CASSPGTGGLGDQPQHF
- | TRBJ1-1 | - | TRBV7-9 | TGTGCCAGCAGCTTTGACGGGAAGAACACTGAAGCTTTCTTT | CASSFDGKNTEAFF
few | TRBJ2-1 | - | TRBV5-1 | TGCGCCAGCAGCCATCCGGGACGGGGCTACAATGAGCAGTTCTTC | CASSHPGRGYNEQFF
few | TRBJ2-2 | TRBD1 | TRBV6-5 | TGTGCCAGCAGTTCCGAGACAGGGATGGGCACCGGGGAGCTGTTTTTT | CASSSETGMGTGELFF
many | TRBJ2-7 | - | TRBV7-8 | TGTGCCAGCAGCTGGGCGGACAAGGGGGAGCAGTACTTC | CASSWADKGEQYF
- | TRBJ1-1 | - | TRBV7-9 | TGTGCCAGCAGCTTAGAATTAGGGCGATGGACTGAAGCTTTCTTT | CASSLELGRWTEAFF
- | TRBJ1-5 | - | TRBV7-8 | TGTGCCAGCAGCCTATCCCTTGGGGGGGCGAGCAATCAGCCCCAGCATTTT | CASSLSLGGASNQPQHF
- | TRBJ2-3 | - | TRBV9 | TGTGCCAGCAGCGTAGTGACGGATACGCAGTATTTT | CASSVVTDTQYF
- | TRBJ2-7 | - | TRBV11-1 | TGTGCCAGCAGCTTCGAGGTGGACGAGCAGTACTTC | CASSFEVDEQYF
- | TRBJ2-1 | - | TRBV13 | TGTGCCAGCAGGGGAAGGGGGAGCTCCTACAATGAGCAGTTCTTC | CASRGRGSSYNEQFF
many | TRBJ2-7 | TRBD2 | TRBV3-1 | TGTGCCAGCAGCCCTCTAGCGGGAGACTACGAGCAGTACTTC | CASSPLAGDYEQYF
- | TRBJ1-2 | - | TRBV12-3/TRBV12-4 | TGTGCCAGCAGTCCCCCGGGGCAGCCCTATGGCTACACCTTC | CASSPPGQPYGYTF
few | TRBJ1-1 | TRBD1 | TRBV5-5 | TGTGCCAGCAGCTGGGGGGACAGATGGAACACTGAAGCTTTCTTT | CASSWGDRWNTEAFF
- | TRBJ2-1 | TRBD1 | TRBV18 | TGTGCCAGCTCACCCCGGACAGGGCTTGGAAATGAGCAGTTCTTC | CASSPRTGLGNEQFF
few | TRBJ2-2 | - | TRBV9 | TGTGCCAGCAGCGTAGGTGGTACAACCTACACCGGGGAGCTGTTTTTT | CASSVGGTTYTGELFF
- | TRBJ1-4 | - | TRBV4-3 | TGCGCCAGCAGCCAAGACGAGCGGACAACTAATGAAAAACTGTTTTTT | CASSQDERTTNEKLFF
few | TRBJ2-5 | - | TRBV4-1 | TGCGCCAGCAGCCAAGTGGTGATAGAGACCCAGTACTTC | CASSQVVIETQYF
- | TRBJ2-1 | - | TRBV7-2 | TGTGCCAGCAGCTTGCAAACCGGGACTCATAACAATGAGCAGTTCTTC | CASSLQTGTHNNEQFF
- | TRBJ1-6 | - | TRBV7-9 | TGTGCCAGCAGCTTAGTGGGCAGCCACGGATCACCCCTCCACTTT | CASSLVGSHGSPLHF
few | TRBJ1-1 | - | TRBV20-1 | TGCAGTGCTCCAGATATCTTTGAAGCTTTCTTT | CSAPDIFEAFF
few | TRBJ2-1 | - | TRBV11-2 | TGTGCCAGCAGCTTAGTCTCTGGTTTTTCCGATGAGCAGTTCTTC | CASSLVSGFSDEQFF
few | TRBJ2-7 | TRBD2 | TRBV7-9 | TGTGCCAGCAGCCGGGGGGTTAGCTCCTACGAGCAGTACTTC | CASSRGVSSYEQYF
few | TRBJ1-5 | - | TRBV12-3/TRBV12-4 | TGTGCCAGCAGTCTCAAGACAGGCAATCAGCCCCAGCATTTT | CASSLKTGNQPQHF
few | TRBJ1-4 | - | TRBV6-5 | TGTGCCAGCAGAGATGAGGGGAGCGATGGTGAAAAACTGTTTTTT | CASRDEGSDGEKLFF
- | TRBJ2-1 | - | TRBV4-2 | TGTGCCAGCAGCCAAGTTAGGGGTGTTGAGCAGTTCTTC | CASSQVRGVEQFF
once | TRBJ2-5 | - | TRBV24-1 | TGTGCCACCAGTGATTTGGGACACCCCGAAGAGACCCAGTACTTC | CATSDLGHPEETQYF
- | TRBJ1-1 | - | TRBV3-1 | TGTGCCAGCAGCCAAGCCGGGACGGAAAGGGTAGCTTTCTTT | CASSQAGTERVAFF
few | TRBJ1-4 | TRBD1 | TRBV20-1 | TGCAGTGCACCCCAGGGGGGAAATGAAAAACTGTTTTTT | CSAPQGGNEKLFF
- | TRBJ2-7 | TRBD2 | TRBV27 | TGTGCCAGCAGTTTAAGAGCGGGAGCGGGCGAGCAGTACTTC | CASSLRAGAGEQYF
few | TRBJ1-1 | TRBD1 | TRBV6-6 | TGTGCCGTTTGGGGGCAGGGGGGAAACACTGAAGCTTTCTTT | CAVWGQGGNTEAFF
few | TRBJ2-1 | TRBD1 | TRBV19 | TGTGCCAGTACCCCAAGGGACAGGGGTAATGAGCAGTTCTTC | CASTPRDRGNEQFF
few | TRBJ2-1 | - | TRBV7-3 | TGTGCCAGCAGCAACGCGGGGGCCACACGCCATGAGCAGTTCTTC | CASSNAGATRHEQFF
few | TRBJ1-1 | - | TRBV4-1 | TGCGCCAGCAGGACGAAGGTGTCGTCGAACACTGAAGCTTTCTTT | CASRTKVSSNTEAFF
- | TRBJ2-5 | - | TRBV13 | TGTGCCAGCAGCTCGGGCTCCTCGGGGTACCAAGAGACCCAGTACTTC | CASSSGSSGYQETQYF
- | TRBJ2-7 | TRBD1 | TRBV24-1 | TGTGCCACCTTCCCTATGGACAGGGGGAACTACGAGCAGTACTTC | CATFPMDRGNYEQYF
- | TRBJ1-2 | - | TRBV30 | TGTGCCTGGAGTGTACAGGAAGCCTATGGCTACACCTTC | CAWSVQEAYGYTF
few | TRBJ2-7 | TRBD1 | TRBV7-2 | TGTGCCAGCAGCTTAGGTGTCGGGACAGACTACGAGCAGTACTTC | CASSLGVGTDYEQYF
- | TRBJ2-1 | - | TRBV12-3/TRBV12-4 | TGTGCCAGCAGTTTAATTGGGGGCGCTCGCAATGAGCAGTTCTTC | CASSLIGGARNEQFF
- | TRBJ1-2 | - | TRBV6-1 | TGTGCCAGCAGTGAATCTGTAGGCGGCTATGGCTACACCTTC | CASSESVGGYGYTF
few | TRBJ2-3 | - | TRBV4-3 | TGCGCCAGTTCTAAAGGGGCGGGGCCTAGCACAGATACGCAGTATTTT | CASSKGAGPSTDTQYF
few | TRBJ2-2 | TRBD2 | TRBV7-3 | TGTGCCAGCAGCCCGATAGCGGGAGGACCCCGGGAGCTGTTTTTT | CASSPIAGGPRELFF